The table lists the clone carrying this T cell receptor beta chain with many counts. Its target is not known. Nobody among the patients had been given any treatment before thyroid surgery. V shed 5 bases and J shed 6 bases, with 11 bases lying between them. Germline CDR1 reads SEHNR; CDR2 reads FQNEAQ (reference sequence). The CDR3 loop spans 12 amino acids. This sample was taken from a study of metastatic and nonmetastatic thyroid tumors. Study summary: For malignant and benign thyroid patients, tumor or nodule tissue and blood were the sources whose repertoires were compared.

How the authors handled the data: For papillary thyroid cancer, a distant-metastasis classifier was constructed from CDR3 differences observed across clinicopathological groups. TCRdb reassembled clones from the PCR reads with MiXCR. What appears here as the V and J calls and clone size reflects TCRdb's work, not the paper's. The sample includes more than 25,000 clones, 7.4% of them seen just once. Findings and caveats of the study: When malignant thyroid tumors were compared with benign nodules, TCR beta diversity was reportedly significantly higher in the malignant tumors. This held in both blood and tumor samples.

This clonotype was sampled from a female donor with papillary thyroid cancer or a benign thyroid nodule (not recorded which). Some clones in this sample may be carry-over from other donors' samples. V and J are TRBV7-9 and TRBJ2-7; a weak D match, TRBD1 (6 bases). The source material was blood. The CDR3 loop is CASSARTAEQYF. The CDR3 nucleotides are TGTGCCAGCAGCGCCAGGACAGCCGAGCAGTACTTC.